The clone carrying this T cell receptor beta chain has ten or more counts. Its antigen is as yet unknown. On the basis of clinical symptoms, serum thyroxine and TRAb, thyroid ultrasound and orbital computed tomography, diagnoses were made. The data are from a study of T cells in Graves' hyperthyroidism and ophthalmopathy. Template material for amplifying TCR beta CDR3 regions consisted of RNA transcripts. Initially, a first-round RT-PCR of the TCR CDR3 employed the HTBI primer set. TCRdb processed the multiplex PCR reads anew with MiXCR; each CDR3 protein has one entry. The sample holds a few hundred thousand distinct CDR3 sequences; about a sixth are singletons and the top ten take approximately 60%. The CDR3 covers 12 residues. CDR1 LGHDT and CDR2 YNNKEL come from the germline V gene (reference sequence). V shed 3 bases and J shed 4 bases, with 6 bases lying between them. Overall study results and limits: In the blood, most expanded thyroid clonotypes above 0.001 appeared as well.

The chain is built from TRBV3-1 and TRBJ1-2; no clear D gene. This receptor was identified in a woman aged 60-75 years with Graves' ophthalmopathy. The sample consisted of blood. The CDR3 region has the DNA TGTGCCAGCAGCCAGGGTGTCTATGGCTACACCTTC. It is translated as CASSQGVYGYTF. The whole variable domain, filled in from reference TRBV3-1 and TRBJ1-2, reads DTAVSQTPKYLVTQMGNDKSIKCEQNLGHDTMYWYKQDSKKFLKIMFSYNNKELIINETVPNRFSPKSPDKAHLNLHINSLELGDSAVYFCASSQGVYGYTFGSGTRLTVV.